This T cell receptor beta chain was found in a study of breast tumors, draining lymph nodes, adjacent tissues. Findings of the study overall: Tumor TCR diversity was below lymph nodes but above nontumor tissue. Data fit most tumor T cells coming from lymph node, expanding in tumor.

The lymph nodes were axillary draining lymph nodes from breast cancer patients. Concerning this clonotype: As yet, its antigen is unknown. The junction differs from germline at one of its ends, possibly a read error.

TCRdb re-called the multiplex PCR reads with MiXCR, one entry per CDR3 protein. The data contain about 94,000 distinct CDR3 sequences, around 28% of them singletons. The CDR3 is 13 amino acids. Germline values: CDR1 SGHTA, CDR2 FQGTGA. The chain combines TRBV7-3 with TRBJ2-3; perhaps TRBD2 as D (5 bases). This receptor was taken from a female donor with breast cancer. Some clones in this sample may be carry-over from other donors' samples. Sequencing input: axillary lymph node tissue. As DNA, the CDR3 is TGTGCCAGCAGCCTAGCCAGAGCAGATACGCAGTTTTTT. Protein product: CASSLARADTQFF.